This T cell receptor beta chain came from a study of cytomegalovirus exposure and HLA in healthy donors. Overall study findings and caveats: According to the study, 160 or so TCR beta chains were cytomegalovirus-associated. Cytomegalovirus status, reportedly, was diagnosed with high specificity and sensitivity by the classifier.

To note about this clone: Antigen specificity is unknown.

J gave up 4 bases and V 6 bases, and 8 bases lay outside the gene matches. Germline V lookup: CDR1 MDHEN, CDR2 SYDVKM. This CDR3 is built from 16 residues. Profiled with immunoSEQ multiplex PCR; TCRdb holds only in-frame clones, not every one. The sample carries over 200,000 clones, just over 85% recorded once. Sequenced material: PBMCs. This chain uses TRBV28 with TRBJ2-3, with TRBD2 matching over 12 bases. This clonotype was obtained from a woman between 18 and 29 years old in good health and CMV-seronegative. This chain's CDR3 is CASSRTSGRTADTQYF. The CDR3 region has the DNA TGTGCCAGCAGCCGAACTAGCGGGAGGACGGCAGATACGCAGTATTTT.